This T cell receptor (beta chain) appears in the sequencing data of a study of T cell repertoires in cytomegalovirus infection. This clonotype was found many times. TCRdb analysed the reads with MiXCR anew, one entry per CDR3 protein. The sample has hundreds of thousands of distinct CDR3 sequences; approximately 31% are singletons. After removal of 4 bases from V and 5 bases from J, the junction contained 15 bases not matched to a gene. Germline assignment: CDR1 SGHTA and CDR2 FQGNSA. The CDR3 is made up of 18 amino acids. Source material: PBMCs. The clonotype comes from a human donor in good health (CMV status not recorded). Some clones in this sample may be carry-over from other donors' samples. V and J are TRBV7-2 and TRBJ2-5; 11 bases are a match to TRBD2. DNA for the CDR3: TGTGCCAGCAGCTCACGGGGCATAGCGGGGGGGCTCGAGGAGACCCAGTACTTC. It yields the protein CASSSRGIAGGLEETQYF. Full variable domain (outside the CDR3, taken from reference TRBV7-2 and TRBJ2-5): GAGVSQSPSNKVTEKGKDVELRCDPISGHTALYWYRQSLGQGLEFLIYFQGNSAPDKSGLPSDRFSAERTGGSVSTLTIQRTQQEDSAVYLCASSSRGIAGGLEETQYFGPGTRLLVL.